The present T cell receptor beta chain was sequenced within a study of cytomegalovirus exposure and HLA in healthy donors. Study-wide context: Genotyping showed roughly 81% of 350 to 400 donors falling in the Caucasian-associated ancestry cluster.

Germline lookup yields CDR1 MNHEY and CDR2 SVGAGI. The CDR3 totals 12 residues. Trimming shortened V by 5 bases and J by 2 bases, and 7 bases separated the two germline ends. Study results and caveats: A few CMV-associated chains proved CMV antigen-specific in vitro. An analysis done earlier found most TCR beta V segments productive about 87% or about 30% of the time. What a later analysis reportedly showed was that an Asian-associated ancestry cluster had fewer N-insertions than the roughly 700-donor mean.

In the PCR, 60 Vbeta and 13 Jbeta primers were used. Assay used: immunoSEQ multiplex PCR; TCRdb lists only in-frame clones, some missing. This table has approximately 120,000 clones, under 85% appearing once. For this clone: What it binds is unknown.

This TCR derives from a woman aged 50 to 60 in good health and CMV-seropositive. The chain uses TRBV6-5 and TRBJ2-7, with D hard to call. Sequences were obtained from PBMCs. The CDR3 loop is CASSGLTYEQYF. CDR3 DNA sequence: TGTGCCAGCAGTGGTCTAACCTACGAGCAGTACTTC.